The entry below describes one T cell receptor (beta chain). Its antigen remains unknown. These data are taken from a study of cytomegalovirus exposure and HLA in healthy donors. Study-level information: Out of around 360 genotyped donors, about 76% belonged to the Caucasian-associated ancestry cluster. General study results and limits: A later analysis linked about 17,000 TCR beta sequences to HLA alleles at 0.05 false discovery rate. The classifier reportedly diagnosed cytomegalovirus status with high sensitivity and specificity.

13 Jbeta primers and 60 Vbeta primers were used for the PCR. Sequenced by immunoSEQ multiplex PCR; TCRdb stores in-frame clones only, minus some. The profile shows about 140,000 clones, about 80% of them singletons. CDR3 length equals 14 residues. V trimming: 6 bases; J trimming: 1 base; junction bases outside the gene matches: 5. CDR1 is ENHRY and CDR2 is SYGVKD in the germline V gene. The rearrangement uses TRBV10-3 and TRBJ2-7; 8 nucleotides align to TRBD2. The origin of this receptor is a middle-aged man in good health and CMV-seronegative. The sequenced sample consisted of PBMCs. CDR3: CAIRLAEGSYEQYF. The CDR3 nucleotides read TGTGCCATCAGACTAGCGGAAGGTTCCTACGAGCAGTACTTC.